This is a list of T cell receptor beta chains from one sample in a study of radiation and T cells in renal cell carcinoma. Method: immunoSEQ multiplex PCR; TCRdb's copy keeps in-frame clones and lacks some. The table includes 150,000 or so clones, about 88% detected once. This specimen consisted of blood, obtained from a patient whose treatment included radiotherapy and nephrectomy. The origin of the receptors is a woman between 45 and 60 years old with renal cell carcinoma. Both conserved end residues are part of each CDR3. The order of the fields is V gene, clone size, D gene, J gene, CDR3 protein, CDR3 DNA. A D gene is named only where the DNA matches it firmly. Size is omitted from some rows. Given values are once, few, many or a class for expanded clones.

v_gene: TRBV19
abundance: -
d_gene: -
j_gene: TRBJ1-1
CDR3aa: CASSIDRGPNTEAFF
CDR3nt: TGTGCCAGTAGTATAGATCGAGGGCCGAACACTGAAGCTTTCTTT

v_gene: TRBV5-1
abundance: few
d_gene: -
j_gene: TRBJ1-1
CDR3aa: CASSLVGLLSVNTEAFF
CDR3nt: TGCGCCAGCAGCTTGGTGGGCCTACTGAGCGTGAACACTGAAGCTTTCTTT

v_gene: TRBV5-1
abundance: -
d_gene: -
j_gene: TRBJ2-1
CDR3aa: CASSFQDSSYNEQFF
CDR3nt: TGCGCCAGCAGCTTTCAGGATAGCTCCTACAATGAGCAGTTCTTC

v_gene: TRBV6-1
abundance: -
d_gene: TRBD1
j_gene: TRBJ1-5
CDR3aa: CASSPQGGGNQPQHF
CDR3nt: TGTGCCAGCAGCCCACAGGGGGGAGGCAATCAGCCCCAGCATTTT

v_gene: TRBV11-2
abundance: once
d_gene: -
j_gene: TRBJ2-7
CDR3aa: CASSRTETYEQYF
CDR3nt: TGTGCCAGCAGCCGGACAGAAACCTACGAGCAGTACTTC

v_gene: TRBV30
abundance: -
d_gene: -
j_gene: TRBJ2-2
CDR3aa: CAWSRPPGNTGELFF
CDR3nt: TGTGCCTGGAGTCGTCCCCCAGGGAACACCGGGGAGCTGTTTTTT

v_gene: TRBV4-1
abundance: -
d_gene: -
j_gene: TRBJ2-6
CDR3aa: CASSQAQGASGANVLTF
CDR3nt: TGCGCCAGCAGCCAAGCCCAAGGGGCGTCTGGGGCCAACGTCCTGACTTTC

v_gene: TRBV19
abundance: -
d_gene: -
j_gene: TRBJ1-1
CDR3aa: CASSIEARGTEAFF
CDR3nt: TGTGCCAGTAGTATAGAGGCGCGGGGCACTGAAGCTTTCTTT

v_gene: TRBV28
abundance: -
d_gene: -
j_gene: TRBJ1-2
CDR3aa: CASSKDSYGYTF
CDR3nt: TGTGCCAGCAGTAAGGACAGCTATGGCTACACCTTC

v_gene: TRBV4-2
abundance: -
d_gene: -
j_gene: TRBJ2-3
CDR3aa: CASSQDGYTDTQYF
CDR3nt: TGTGCCAGCAGCCAAGACGGTTACACAGATACGCAGTATTTT

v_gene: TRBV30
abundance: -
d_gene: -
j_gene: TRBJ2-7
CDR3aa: CAWSRNRGPYEQYF
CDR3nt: TGTGCCTGGAGTCGTAACCGGGGACCCTACGAGCAGTACTTC

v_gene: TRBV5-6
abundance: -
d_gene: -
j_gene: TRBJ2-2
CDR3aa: CASSLRYTGELFF
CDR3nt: TGTGCCAGCAGCTTGAGGTACACCGGGGAGCTGTTTTTT

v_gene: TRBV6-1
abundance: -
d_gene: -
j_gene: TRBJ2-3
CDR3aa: CAPGEKTDTQYF
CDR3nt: TGTGCCCCCGGGGAGAAGACAGATACGCAGTATTTT

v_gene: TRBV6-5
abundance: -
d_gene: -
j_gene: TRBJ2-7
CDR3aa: CASSYTGRGPAYEQYF
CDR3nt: TGTGCCAGCAGTTACACGGGGCGGGGGCCGGCCTACGAGCAGTACTTC

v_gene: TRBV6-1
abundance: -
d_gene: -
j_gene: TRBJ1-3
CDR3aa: CASDRRRGNTIYF
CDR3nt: TGTGCCAGCGATCGCCGCCGGGGAAACACCATATATTTT

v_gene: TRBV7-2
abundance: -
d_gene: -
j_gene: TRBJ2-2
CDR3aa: CASSSPNTGELFF
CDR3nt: TGTGCCAGCAGCTCCCCCAACACCGGGGAGCTGTTTTTT

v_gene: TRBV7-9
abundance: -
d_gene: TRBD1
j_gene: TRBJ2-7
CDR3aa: CASSFGTGPYEQYF
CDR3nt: TGTGCCAGCAGCTTCGGGACAGGTCCCTACGAGCAGTACTTC

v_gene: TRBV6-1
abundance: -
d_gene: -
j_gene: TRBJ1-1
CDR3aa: CASSEDRYLAFF
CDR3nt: TGTGCCAGCAGTGAGGACCGATATTTGGCTTTCTTT

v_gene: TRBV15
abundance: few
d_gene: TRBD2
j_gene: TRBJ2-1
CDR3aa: CATSSPGLREHEQFF
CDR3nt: TGTGCCACCAGCAGCCCGGGACTACGAGAACATGAGCAGTTCTTC

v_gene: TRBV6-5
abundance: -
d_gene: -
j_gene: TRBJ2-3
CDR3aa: CASSTPEGLDTQYF
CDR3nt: TGTGCCAGCAGCACCCCCGAGGGGTTAGATACGCAGTATTTT

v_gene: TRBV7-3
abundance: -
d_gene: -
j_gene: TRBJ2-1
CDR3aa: CASSSGTPYEQFF
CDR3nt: TGTGCCAGCAGCTCCGGGACACCGTATGAGCAGTTCTTC

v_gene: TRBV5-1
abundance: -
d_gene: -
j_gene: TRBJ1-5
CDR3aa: CASSLGSSQQPQHF
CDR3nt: TGCGCCAGCAGCTTAGGATCCTCGCAGCAGCCCCAGCATTTT

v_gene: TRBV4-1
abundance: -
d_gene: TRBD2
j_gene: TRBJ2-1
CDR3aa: CASSQGSASGSSSSYNEQFF
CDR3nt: TGCGCCAGCAGCCAAGGTTCAGCTAGCGGATCTTCTAGCTCCTACAATGAGCAGTTCTTC

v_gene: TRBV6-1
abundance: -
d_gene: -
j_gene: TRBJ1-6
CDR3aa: CASSDQPYNSPLHF
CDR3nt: TGTGCCAGCAGTGACCAGCCTTACAATTCACCCCTCCACTTT

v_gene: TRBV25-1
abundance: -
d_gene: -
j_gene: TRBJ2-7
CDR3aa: CASRLQDSYEQYF
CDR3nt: TGTGCCAGCAGGTTACAGGACTCCTACGAGCAGTACTTC

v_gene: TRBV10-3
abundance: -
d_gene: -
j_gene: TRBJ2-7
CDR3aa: CAISDRQWYEQYF
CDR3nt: TGTGCCATCAGTGATAGACAGTGGTACGAGCAGTACTTC

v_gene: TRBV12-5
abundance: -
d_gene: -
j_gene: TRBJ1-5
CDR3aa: CASGFGRDYRQPQHF
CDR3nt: TGTGCTAGTGGTTTCGGCAGGGACTATCGTCAGCCCCAGCATTTT

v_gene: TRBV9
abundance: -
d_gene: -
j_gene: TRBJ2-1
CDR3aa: CASSVEVYRYNEQFF
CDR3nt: TGTGCCAGCAGCGTAGAGGTTTATCGGTACAATGAGCAGTTCTTC

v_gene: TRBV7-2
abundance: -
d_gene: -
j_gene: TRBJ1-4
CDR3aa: CASSFLDGFATNEKLFF
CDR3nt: TGTGCCAGCAGCTTCCTGGACGGGTTTGCAACTAATGAAAAACTGTTTTTT

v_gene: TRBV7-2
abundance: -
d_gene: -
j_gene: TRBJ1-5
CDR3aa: CASSLVQDQPQHF
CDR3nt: TGTGCCAGCAGCTTAGTCCAAGATCAGCCCCAGCATTTT

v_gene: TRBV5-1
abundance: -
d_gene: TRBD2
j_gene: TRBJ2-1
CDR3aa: CASSLAGGTSGYNEQFF
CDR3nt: TGCGCCAGCAGCTTGGCAGGTGGGACTAGCGGGTACAATGAGCAGTTCTTC

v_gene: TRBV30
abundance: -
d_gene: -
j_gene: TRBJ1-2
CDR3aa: CAWSGAGRRTIGYTF
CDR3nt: TGTGCCTGGAGTGGGGCAGGGAGACGAACTATTGGCTACACCTTC

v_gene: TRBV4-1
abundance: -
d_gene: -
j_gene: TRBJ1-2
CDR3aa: CASSQAILDGVHYGYTF
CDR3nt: TGCGCCAGCAGCCAAGCTATTTTGGACGGTGTGCACTATGGCTACACCTTC

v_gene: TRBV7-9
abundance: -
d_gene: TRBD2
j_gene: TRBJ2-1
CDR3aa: CASSLGTSGGVYNEQFF
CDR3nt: TGTGCCAGCAGCTTAGGGACTAGCGGGGGGGTTTACAATGAGCAGTTCTTC

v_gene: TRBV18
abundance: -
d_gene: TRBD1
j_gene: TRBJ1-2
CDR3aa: CASSPPGRGHGYTF
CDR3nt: TGTGCCAGCTCACCACCGGGCAGGGGGCATGGCTACACCTTC

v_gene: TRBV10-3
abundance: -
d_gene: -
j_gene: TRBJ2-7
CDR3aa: CAISEQGLVAEQYF
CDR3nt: TGTGCCATCAGTGAACAGGGCCTCGTAGCGGAGCAGTACTTC

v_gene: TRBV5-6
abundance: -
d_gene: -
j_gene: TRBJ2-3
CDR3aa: CASSYTTGRTDTQYF
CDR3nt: TGTGCCAGCAGCTATACGACAGGGAGGACAGATACGCAGTATTTT

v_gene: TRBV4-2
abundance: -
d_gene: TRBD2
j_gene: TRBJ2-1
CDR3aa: CASSQGLAGVSSYNEQFF
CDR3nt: TGTGCCAGCAGCCAAGGACTAGCGGGGGTGAGCTCCTACAATGAGCAGTTCTTC

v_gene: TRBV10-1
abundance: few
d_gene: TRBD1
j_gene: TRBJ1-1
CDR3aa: CASSVGQGTVNTEAFF
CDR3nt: TGCGCCAGCAGTGTCGGACAGGGAACTGTGAACACTGAAGCTTTCTTT

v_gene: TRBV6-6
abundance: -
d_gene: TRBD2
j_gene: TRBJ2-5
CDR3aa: CASTGGRYQETQYF
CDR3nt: TGTGCCAGCACGGGGGGACGGTACCAAGAGACCCAGTACTTC

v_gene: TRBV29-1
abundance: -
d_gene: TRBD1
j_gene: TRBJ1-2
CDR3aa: CSVEAGEGARGYTF
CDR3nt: TGCAGCGTTGAAGCGGGGGAGGGGGCGCGTGGCTACACCTTC

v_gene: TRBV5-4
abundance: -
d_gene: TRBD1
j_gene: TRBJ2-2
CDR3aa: CASSSNRGSTGELFF
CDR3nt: TGTGCCAGCAGCAGTAACAGGGGATCCACCGGGGAGCTGTTTTTT

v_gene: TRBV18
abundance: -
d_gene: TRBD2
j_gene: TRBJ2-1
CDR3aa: CASSPSTSGGFNEQFF
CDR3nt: TGTGCCAGCTCACCTTCGACTAGCGGGGGGTTCAATGAGCAGTTCTTC

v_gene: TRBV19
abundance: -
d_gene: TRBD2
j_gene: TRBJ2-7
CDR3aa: CASARTSGAGYEQYF
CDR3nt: TGTGCCAGCGCAAGGACTAGCGGGGCGGGGTACGAGCAGTACTTC

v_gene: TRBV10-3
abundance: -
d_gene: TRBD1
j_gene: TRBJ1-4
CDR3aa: CAIKGTGVNEKLFF
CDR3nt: TGTGCCATCAAAGGGACAGGGGTTAATGAAAAACTGTTTTTT

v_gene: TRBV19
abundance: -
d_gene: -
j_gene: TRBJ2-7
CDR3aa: CASSRWENEQYF
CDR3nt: TGTGCCAGTAGTAGGTGGGAAAACGAGCAGTACTTC

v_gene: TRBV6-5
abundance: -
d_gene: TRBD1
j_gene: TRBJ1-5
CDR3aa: CASSSDRVGNQPQHF
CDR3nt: TGTGCCAGCAGTTCAGACAGGGTTGGCAATCAGCCCCAGCATTTT

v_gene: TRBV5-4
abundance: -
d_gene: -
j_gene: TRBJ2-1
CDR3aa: CASSLGGLNNEQFF
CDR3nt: TGTGCCAGCAGCTTGGGGGGGCTGAACAATGAGCAGTTCTTC

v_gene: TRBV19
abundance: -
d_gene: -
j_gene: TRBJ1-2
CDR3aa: CASRQRTPNYGYTF
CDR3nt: TGTGCCAGTCGGCAGCGGACGCCTAACTATGGCTACACCTTC

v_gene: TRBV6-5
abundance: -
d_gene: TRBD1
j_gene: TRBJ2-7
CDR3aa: CASRTGAYEQYF
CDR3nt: TGTGCCAGTAGGACAGGTGCCTACGAGCAGTACTTC

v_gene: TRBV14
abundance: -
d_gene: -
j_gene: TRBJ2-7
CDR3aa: CASSQKGTYEQYF
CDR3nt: TGTGCCAGCAGCCAAAAAGGGACCTACGAGCAGTACTTC

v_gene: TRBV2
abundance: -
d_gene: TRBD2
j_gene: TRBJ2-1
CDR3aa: CASATRTSGHNEQFF
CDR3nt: TGTGCCAGCGCGACCCGGACTAGCGGACACAATGAGCAGTTCTTC

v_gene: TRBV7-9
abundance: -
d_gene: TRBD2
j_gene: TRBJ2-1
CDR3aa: CASSPWGSGGDEQFF
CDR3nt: TGTGCCAGCAGCCCCTGGGGTAGCGGGGGGGATGAGCAGTTCTTC

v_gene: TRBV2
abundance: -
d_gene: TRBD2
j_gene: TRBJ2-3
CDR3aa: CASSELAGDTDTQYF
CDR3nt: TGTGCCAGCAGTGAACTAGCGGGGGACACAGATACGCAGTATTTT

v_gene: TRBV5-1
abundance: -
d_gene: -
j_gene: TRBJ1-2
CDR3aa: CASSLAGEGYGYTF
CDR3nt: TGCGCCAGCAGCTTGGCCGGGGAGGGCTATGGCTACACCTTC

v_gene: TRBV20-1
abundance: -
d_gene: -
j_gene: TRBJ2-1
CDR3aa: CSARNGGDRFF
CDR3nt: TGCAGTGCTAGGAACGGGGGCGACCGGTTCTTC

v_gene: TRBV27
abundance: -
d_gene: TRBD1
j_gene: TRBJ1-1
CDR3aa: CATASDRVNTEAFF
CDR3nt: TGTGCCACCGCCTCGGACAGGGTGAACACTGAAGCTTTCTTT